This passage covers 19 T cell receptor beta chains from one sample sequenced in a study of cytomegalovirus exposure and HLA in healthy donors. The PCR was carried out with 60 Vbeta primers and 13 Jbeta primers. TCRdb keeps only in-frame clones here, not all; method: immunoSEQ multiplex PCR. The sample includes about 190,000 clones, over 60% of them seen just once. The sample was PBMCs. The receptors come from a woman aged 40-49 years in good health and CMV-seronegative.

The chain joins TRBV2 to TRBJ1-4; D is possibly TRBD1 (5 bases). Per the germline V gene, CDR1 is SNHLY and CDR2 is FYNNEI. This CDR3 has 14 amino acids. V lost 3 bases to trimming and J lost 4 bases, with 9 bases between them. The CDR3 region is CASSDREGNEKLFF. CDR3 nucleotides: TGTGCCAGCAGTGACAGGGAGGGTAATGAAAAACTGTTTTTT.

The V gene is TRBV9, the J gene TRBJ2-5, with a weak D call TRBD1 (5 bases). Germline CDR1 and CDR2: SGDLS and YYNGEE. The CDR3 loop spans 14 amino acids. The V and J ends lost 1 base and 4 bases respectively, with 11 bases between them. The CDR3 region is CASSVQGGRETQYF. Written as DNA, the CDR3 is TGTGCCAGCAGCGTACAGGGTGGGCGAGAGACCCAGTACTTC.

About this clone: At the DNA level, this CDR3 is encoded by other sequences in the same sample as well. CDR3 region: CASSLEQGVFNEQFF. The CDR3 bases are TGTGCCAGCAGCTTGGAACAGGGGGTCTTCAATGAGCAGTTCTTC. This sequence joins TRBV5-5 and TRBJ2-1; TRBD1 aligns across 8 bases. Unmatched junction bases numbered 5, after V lost 0 bases and J lost 6 bases. This CDR3 has 15 residues. Germline CDR1 SGHKS, CDR2 YYEKEE (reference sequence).

The chain has TRBV30 and TRBJ2-1, with 9 bases fitting TRBD2. The ends lost 0 bases at V and 3 bases at J; junction bases unmatched: 6. This CDR3 is 16 amino acids long. Germline V gene lookup returns CDR1 GTSNPN and CDR2 SVGIG (reference sequence). DNA for the CDR3: TGTGCCTGGAGTGTACCGGGTAGCGGGAGCTACAATGAGCAGTTCTTC. It translates to CAWSVPGSGSYNEQFF.

This clone was counted a few times. CDR3 sequence reads: CASSQAEARLASGYTF. The CDR3 DNA reads as TGCGCCAGCAGCCAAGCCGAAGCCCGTCTCGCCTCCGGCTACACCTTC. V usage is TRBV4-3 and J usage is TRBJ1-2; no clear D. This CDR3 is built from 16 residues. Germline CDR1 reads LGHNA; CDR2 reads YSLEER. Trimming left V 1 base short and J 8 bases short, with 20 bases between.

Remarks on this clone: Other DNA sequences of this sample code for an identical CDR3. The V call is TRBV5-1, the J call TRBJ1-1, with TRBD1 matching over 10 bases. The V and J ends lost 4 bases and 4 bases, in that order; junction bases with no gene match: 4. The CDR3 has 14 amino acids. The germline CDR1 and CDR2 sequences are SGHRS and YFSETQ. The CDR3 coding sequence is TGCGCCAGCAGCCTGGGACAGGGGAGCACTGAAGCTTTCTTT. It specifies CASSLGQGSTEAFF.

The chain employs TRBV6-1 and TRBJ2-1; 7 positions agree with TRBD1. V dropped 7 bases and J dropped 14; count of bases not matched to a gene: 8. Germline V gene lookup returns CDR1 MNHNS and CDR2 SASEGT. The CDR3 contains 11 residues. CDR3 amino acids: CASKGTAKEFF. The CDR3 DNA follows: TGTGCCAGCAAAGGGACAGCAAAGGAGTTCTTC.

The chain is built from TRBV27 and TRBJ2-2; D may be TRBD1 (6 bases). The CDR3 is 15 residues long. Between the trimmed V and J ends, which lost 5 bases and 3 bases, there was a span of 13 bases. Germline V gives CDR1 MNHEY, CDR2 SMNVEV (reference sequence). This CDR3 is CASSPRTVYTGELFF. CDR3 nucleotides: TGTGCCAGCAGTCCACGGACAGTTTACACCGGGGAGCTGTTTTTT.

The chain joins TRBV11-2 to TRBJ2-7, with D perhaps TRBD2 (5 bases). The V gene lost 2 bases and the J gene lost 6 bases, with 14 bases spanning the gap. The CDR3 consists of 14 residues. Germline lookup yields CDR1 SGHAT and CDR2 FQNNGV. The CDR3 DNA reads TGTGCCAGCAGCTTACAATCTAGCATGGGCGAGCAGTACGTC. Its translation is CASSLQSSMGEQYV.

V gene TRBV29-1 combines with J gene TRBJ2-5; 8 bases fit TRBD2. The V segment lost 6 bases and the J segment 2 bases; nucleotides outside the gene matches: 5. This CDR3 contains 13 residues. Germline V gene lookup returns CDR1 SQVTM and CDR2 ANQGSEA. CDR3 sequence: CSVPLAGQETQYF. CDR3 DNA: TGCAGCGTCCCTTTAGCGGGACAAGAGACCCAGTACTTC.

The chain is built from TRBV29-1 and TRBJ1-3, with D tentatively TRBD1 (6 bases). Germline V lookup: CDR1 SQVTM, CDR2 ANQGSEA. V dropped 7 bases and J dropped 2 bases, with 15 bases sitting between them. CDR3 length: 14 amino acids. CDR3 nucleotides: TGCAGCGGAATCGTACAGGGAACTGGAAACACCATATATTTT. Translation: CSGIVQGTGNTIYF. The complete variable domain, with remaining parts taken from reference TRBV29-1 and TRBJ1-3, reads SAVISQKPSRDICQRGTSLTIQCQVDSQVTMMFWYRQQPGQSLTLIATANQGSEATYESGFVIDKFPISRPNLTFSTLTVSNMSPEDSSIYLCSGIVQGTGNTIYFGEGSWLTVV.

The V gene is TRBV5-8, the J gene TRBJ1-5; D might be TRBD1 (6 bases). Trimming left V 2 bases short and J 0 bases short, with 9 bases between. There are 15 residues in the CDR3. Germline V gene data show CDR1 as SGHTS and CDR2 as YDEGEE. The CDR3 reads CASSFTGYSNQPQHF. The CDR3 coding sequence is TGTGCCAGCAGCTTCACAGGGTATAGCAATCAGCCCCAGCATTTT.

V is TRBV5-1 and J is TRBJ2-3; 7 bases agree with TRBD1. Germline CDR1 reads SGHRS; CDR2 reads YFSETQ. The J segment lost 0 bases and the V segment lost 6 bases, leaving 10 bases of the junction unmatched. The CDR3 is 16 amino acids. CDR3 in DNA: TGCGCCAGCAAGACACAGGGGAGCGGTAGCACAGATACGCAGTATTTT. It codes for CASKTQGSGSTDTQYF. Variable domain in full (rest from reference TRBV5-1 and TRBJ2-3): KAGVTQTPRYLIKTRGQQVTLSCSPISGHRSVSWYQQTPGQGLQFLFEYFSETQRNKGNFPGRFSGRQFSNSRSEMNVSTLELGDSALYLCASKTQGSGSTDTQYFGPGTRLTVL.

Concerning this clone: Germline is not matched at one junction end, which may reflect a read error. The rearrangement uses TRBV27 and TRBJ1-5; no clear D gene. Germline CDR1 MNHEY, CDR2 SMNVEV (reference sequence). The CDR3 runs 14 residues. The CDR3 sequence is CAILTRLPGSSENF. For the CDR3, the DNA is TGTGCCATCCTGACCCGGCTACCGGGTTCCTCTGAGAATTTT.

V gene TRBV9 combines with J gene TRBJ1-2, with D uncertain. CDR3 length equals 12 residues. Germline CDR1 is SGDLS and CDR2 is YYNGEE. V was cut by 4 bases and J by 4 bases, with 8 bases left in between. CDR3 protein: CASSHTSYGYTF. Written as DNA, the CDR3 is TGTGCCAGCAGCCATACCAGCTATGGCTACACCTTC.

V usage is TRBV6-5 and J usage is TRBJ2-7, with unresolved D. Deletions cut 6 bases from V and 3 bases from J, with 15 bases between. The CDR3 length is 14 residues. Germline V gives CDR1 MNHEY, CDR2 SVGAGI. CDR3 sequence reads: CASREFTSFYEQYF. CDR3 coding DNA: TGTGCCAGCAGGGAGTTCACCTCTTTCTACGAGCAGTACTTC.

Only a few counts were recorded for this clone. V usage is TRBV19 and J usage is TRBJ1-1; D perhaps matches TRBD1 (5 bases). The V end lost 5 bases, the J end lost 3 bases, and 16 bases lay between the germline ends. Germline V gene sequence: CDR1 LNHDA, CDR2 SQIVND (reference sequence). The CDR3 length is 15 residues. CDR3 in DNA: TGTGCCAGTAGTCAGACTCTCTCGGGGGACACTGAAGCTTTCTTT. Protein sequence: CASSQTLSGDTEAFF.

This chain connects TRBV7-2 to TRBJ1-2, with 8 bases that match TRBD1. The CDR3 sequence is 11 residues long. J was trimmed by 4 bases and V by 8 bases; bases with no gene match: 0. In germline, CDR1 is SGHTA, CDR2 FQGNSA. This chain's CDR3 is CASGQGYGYTF. CDR3 nucleotides: TGTGCCAGCGGACAGGGCTATGGCTACACCTTC.

This sequence joins TRBV5-4 and TRBJ2-3; the match to TRBD2 covers 8 bases. CDR3 size: 14 residues. Germline V gene lookup returns CDR1 SGHNT and CDR2 YYREEE (reference sequence). V shed 7 bases, J shed 0 bases, and the junction held 4 bases outside the gene matches. CDR3 region: CASSSGPSTDTQYF. Here the CDR3 DNA reads TGTGCCAGCTCTAGCGGGCCTAGCACAGATACGCAGTATTTT.